A selection of T cell receptor beta chains follows, all from one sample in a study of blood T cell repertoires in COVID-19. Sequenced by immunoSEQ multiplex PCR; TCRdb stores in-frame clones only, minus some. This repertoire shows more than 200,000 clones, around 89% found once; its top ten account for 3.5% to 4.5%. The sequenced material came from PBMCs or T cells enriched from blood (not recorded which). These receptors originate from a woman under 40 who had recovered from COVID-19. CDR3s include the opening cysteine and the closing phenylalanine or tryptophan. D genes are given only for firm matches. Only part of the rows carry a size: once, few, many, or a class if the clone is expanded.

D | J | V | size | DNA | CDR3
- | TRBJ2-7 | TRBV6-6 | - | TGTGCCAGCAGTTACACGACAGGAACCTACGAGCAGTACTTC | CASSYTTGTYEQYF
TRBD2 | TRBJ2-3 | TRBV9 | - | TGTGCCAGCAGCGGCCAAGCGGGGGCATACACAGATACGCAGTATTTT | CASSGQAGAYTDTQYF
- | TRBJ2-7 | TRBV5-1 | once | TGCGCCAGCAGCTTGAACAGCGGTGAGCAGTACTTC | CASSLNSGEQYF
- | TRBJ2-7 | TRBV9 | - | TGTGCCAGCAGCGTAGGGGCTAGCGACCCCTACGAGCAGTACTTC | CASSVGASDPYEQYF
- | TRBJ2-1 | TRBV19 | - | TGTGCCCCACAGGTTGAAATGGAGATCGATGAGCAGTTCTTC | CAPQVEMEIDEQFF
- | TRBJ1-3 | TRBV4-3 | - | TGCGCCAGCAGCCAAGGAGGAGGGAGGTTCTCTGGAAACACCATATATTTT | CASSQGGGRFSGNTIYF
- | TRBJ2-1 | TRBV2 | - | TGTGCCAGCAGTGGACAGCTAGGGGATGAGCAGTTCTTC | CASSGQLGDEQFF
TRBD1 | TRBJ1-2 | TRBV11-2 | once | TGTGCCAGCAGCTCAAACCGGGACAGCCTCGGCTACACCTTC | CASSSNRDSLGYTF
- | TRBJ1-4 | TRBV7-2 | - | TGTGCCAGCAGCTTATCGGTAAATGAAAAACTGTTTTTT | CASSLSVNEKLFF
TRBD1 | TRBJ1-2 | TRBV7-2 | - | TGTGCCAGCAGCTTGCTGGGACAGGGGGCTTGGGGCTACACCTTC | CASSLLGQGAWGYTF
- | TRBJ2-1 | TRBV9 | - | TGTGCCAGCAGCGACAGTCTTAGCTCCTACAATGAGCAGTTCTTC | CASSDSLSSYNEQFF
TRBD1 | TRBJ2-7 | TRBV30 | - | TGTGCCTGGAGTCAGGGACAGTACCCCTACGAGCAGTACTTC | CAWSQGQYPYEQYF
TRBD1 | TRBJ1-2 | TRBV5-1 | - | TGCGCCAGCAAACCTCTTACAGGGGGCGCGGACTATGGCTACACCTTC | CASKPLTGGADYGYTF
- | TRBJ1-2 | TRBV29-1 | - | TGCAGCGCTGGAAGACAGGATGGCTACACCTTC | CSAGRQDGYTF
- | TRBJ1-4 | TRBV7-2 | - | TGTGCCAGCAGCAAAAGCCAGGGGACTAATGAAAAACTGTTTTTT | CASSKSQGTNEKLFF
- | TRBJ1-1 | TRBV19 | - | TGTGCCAGTACCCTACTCCGGAACACTGAAGCTTTCTTT | CASTLLRNTEAFF
TRBD2 | TRBJ2-3 | TRBV7-3 | - | TGTGCCAGCAGCCCCATAGGACTAGCGGGAGGGCCAGATACGCAGTATTTT | CASSPIGLAGGPDTQYF
- | TRBJ1-1 | TRBV9 | - | TGTGCCAGCAGCGTAGACAACGACAGGGAAGCTTTCTTT | CASSVDNDREAFF
- | TRBJ1-2 | TRBV6-4 | - | TGTGCCAGCAGTGACACGGAGCGGAGGAACTATGGCTACACCTTC | CASSDTERRNYGYTF